The source of this T cell receptor (beta chain) is a study of CD8 T cells in ankylosing spondylitis. Study results and caveats: Clones linked to disease, bearing a CD8+ phenotype, were relatively rare in peripheral blood. One TCR beta motif, made up of roughly 8 highly homologous variants, appeared characteristic of ankylosing spondylitis blood. Certain motif variants had earlier been reported in reactive arthritis synovial fluid and blood. There was reportedly significant enrichment of clones that were disease-linked in matched ankylosing spondylitis synovial fluid.

The trim removed 6 bases at V and 1 base at J, leaving 2 bases unmatched. Germline V CDR1 and CDR2: SNHLY, FYNNEI. The CDR3 is made up of 14 amino acids. The authors made TCR beta libraries by quantitative 5'-RACE with molecular barcodes. TCRdb redid the calling of the 5' RACE reads with MiXCR, one entry per CDR3 protein. The table includes roughly 700,000 distinct CDR3 sequences, roughly 20% detected once. This clonotype was found many times. Its antigen is undetermined. The specimen sequenced was blood, either unsorted or a sorted T cell fraction (not recorded which). The chain joins TRBV2 to TRBJ1-1; 10 bases match TRBD1. This receptor was taken from a male donor with ankylosing spondylitis. For the CDR3, the DNA is TGTGCCAGCAGCAGACAGGGGGCGAACACTGAAGCTTTCTTT. Its translation: CASSRQGANTEAFF. The whole variable domain, filled in from reference TRBV2 and TRBJ1-1, reads EPEVTQTPSHQVTQMGQEVILRCVPISNHLYFYWYRQILGQKVEFLVSFYNNEISEKSEIFDDQFSVERPDGSNFTLKIRSTKLEDSAMYFCASSRQGANTEAFFGQGTRLTVV.